This TCR beta chain derives from a study of T cell repertoires in cytomegalovirus infection. Study-wide results and limits: In two of eight donors, the top clonotype was HLA-C-restricted CMV-specific. Carriers of CMV and the relevant HLA type were discriminated by public TCR beta frequency.

TCRdb re-called the reads with MiXCR, one entry per CDR3 protein. The profile shows hundreds of thousands of distinct CDR3 sequences, 24% of them singletons. This clonotype came up many times. The antigen is unknown. CDR1 SGHVS and CDR2 FNYEAQ come from the germline V gene. V lost 5 bases, J lost 5 bases, and 17 bases lay in between. The CDR3 covers 15 residues. Sequencing used CD8+ T cells from PBMCs. The chain uses TRBV7-6 and TRBJ2-3, with unresolved D. The sequence was collected from a human donor in good health (CMV status not recorded). Some clones in this sample may be carry-over from other donors' samples. DNA for the CDR3: TGTGCCAGCAGCCAGCCGACCGACCCGCGAGATACGCAGTATTTT. Encoded protein: CASSQPTDPRDTQYF. Using reference TRBV7-6 and TRBJ2-3 for the parts outside the CDR3, the full variable domain is GAGVSQSPRYKVTKRGQDVALRCDPISGHVSLYWYRQALGQGPEFLTYFNYEAQQDKSGLPNDRFSAERPEGSISTLTIQRTEQRDSAMYRCASSQPTDPRDTQYFGPGTRLTVL.